This T cell receptor beta chain was identified during a study of vaccination and CD4 T cells after COVID-19. Sequenced with the Oncomine TCR Beta short-read assay was DNA taken from cultured CD4+ T cells. TCRdb called the PCR reads again in MiXCR, with one record for every CDR3 protein. The table records approximately 19,000 distinct CDR3 sequences, roughly three fifths of them present only once. Specified treatment: approximately 11-day PBMC culture with coronavirus spike peptide pools or control peptides (ViraFEST assay). CDR1 and CDR2 (germline): DFQATT, SNEGSKA (reference sequence). V was pared by 0 bases and J by 7 bases, with 6 bases of the junction left unmatched. This CDR3 is built from 14 residues. Note on this clonotype: The antigen remains unidentified.

This sequence was found in a human donor who had recovered from COVID-19. Sample: CD4+ T cells from blood, cultured in vitro. The chain recombines TRBV20-1 with TRBJ2-7; 10 bases are shared with TRBD2. The CDR3 DNA follows: TGCAGTGCTAGAGAAACTAGCGGGACTCTGGAGCAGTACTTC. Amino acids: CSARETSGTLEQYF.